The entry that follows covers one TCR beta chain sequence. These data are taken from a study of cytomegalovirus exposure and HLA in healthy donors. The CDR3 is 15 amino acids. Germline V gives CDR1 LNHNV, CDR2 YYDKDF (reference sequence). V lost 0 bases to trimming and J lost 4 bases, with 10 bases between them. A multiplex PCR was run with 60 Vbeta primers and 13 Jbeta primers. Repertoires were generated with immunoSEQ multiplex PCR, while TCRdb's copy carries only in-frame clones and drops some. The data contain 150,000 to 200,000 clones, around 82% of them singletons. V and J are TRBV15 and TRBJ2-1; D remains ambiguous. Sequenced: PBMCs. The receptor was derived from a man aged 55 to 70 in good health and CMV-seronegative. CDR3 sequence (DNA): TGTGCCACCAGCAGAGATATTGGGCAATACAATGAGCAGTTCTTC. Translating it yields CATSRDIGQYNEQFF.